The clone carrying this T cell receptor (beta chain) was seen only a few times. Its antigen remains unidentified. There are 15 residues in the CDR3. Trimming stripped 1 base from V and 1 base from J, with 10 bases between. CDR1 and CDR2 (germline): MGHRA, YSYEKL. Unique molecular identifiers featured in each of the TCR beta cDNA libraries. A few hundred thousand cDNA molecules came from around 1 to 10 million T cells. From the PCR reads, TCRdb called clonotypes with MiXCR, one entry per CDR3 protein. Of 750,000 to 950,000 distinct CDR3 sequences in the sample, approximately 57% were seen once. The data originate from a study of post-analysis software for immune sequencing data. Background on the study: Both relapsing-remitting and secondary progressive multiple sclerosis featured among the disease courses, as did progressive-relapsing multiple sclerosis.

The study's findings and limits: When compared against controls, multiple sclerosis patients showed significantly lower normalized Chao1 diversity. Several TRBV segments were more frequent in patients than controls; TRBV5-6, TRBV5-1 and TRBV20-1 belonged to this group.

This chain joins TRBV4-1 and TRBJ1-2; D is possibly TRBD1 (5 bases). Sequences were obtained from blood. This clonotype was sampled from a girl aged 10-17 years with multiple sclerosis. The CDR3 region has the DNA TGCGCCAGCAGCCAAGCCTTGACAGTTAACTATGGCTACACCTTC. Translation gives CASSQALTVNYGYTF.